This T cell receptor beta chain was identified in a study of cytomegalovirus exposure and HLA in healthy donors. 13 Jbeta primers and 60 Vbeta primers were used for the PCR. Using immunoSEQ multiplex PCR, the repertoire was profiled, and TCRdb retains in-frame clones only, with some absent. The sample gives 210,000 or so clones, 75% to 80% of which show up once; around 2% is in the top ten. V gave up 5 bases and J gave up 1 base; unmatched junction bases: 3. The CDR3 length is 16 residues. The germline V gene encodes CDR1 SGHTA and CDR2 FQGTGA. The clonotype comes from a man aged 18-30 years in good health and CMV-seronegative. The V call is TRBV7-3, the J call TRBJ2-3; 13 bases line up with TRBD2. Material for sequencing was PBMCs. The CDR3 DNA reads TGTGCCAGCAGCGGGGGGACTAGCGGGGGCACAGATACGCAGTATTTT. Translated, it gives CASSGGTSGGTDTQYF.